One and the same sample provided the 10 T cell receptor beta chains below, sequenced in a study of CD8 T cells in Susac syndrome (dated by TCRdb to between 2018 and 2021). Receptor libraries were prepared by the immunoSEQ multiplex PCR assay. RNA was extracted with the RNeasy kit and roughly 0.45 to 1 ug was reverse transcribed using random hexamers. The public sequencing data were trimmed at Q25 with fastp and processed into clonotypes with MiXCR by TCRdb, which kept only in-frame beta chains. Entries are consolidated by CDR3 protein sequence, retaining the most common genes and DNA. This sample holds some 190,000 distinct CDR3 sequences; roughly 94% were observed only once. The ten largest account for 0.085% to 0.13% of the sample. The sequenced sample consisted of CD4+ T cells from PBMCs. The receptor set was obtained from a human donor in good health.

The rearrangement joins TRBV24-1 to TRBJ2-1, with D uncertain. Trimming stripped 4 bases from V and 2 bases from J, with 5 bases between. This CDR3 spans 13 amino acids. Germline V lookup: CDR1 KGHDR, CDR2 SFDVKD. As DNA, the CDR3 is TGTGCCACCAGTGAGGACGCCTACAATGAGCAGTTCTTC. Amino acid sequence: CATSEDAYNEQFF.

In DNA, the CDR3 is TGTGCCAGCAGCGGACAGGGGACTAGCAATCAGCCCCAGCATTTT. Its protein is CASSGQGTSNQPQHF. The chain combines TRBV28 with TRBJ1-5, with 9 bases matching TRBD1. The germline gives CDR1 MDHEN, CDR2 SYDVKM. The length of the CDR3 is 15 residues. The trim removed 6 bases at V and 0 bases at J, leaving 3 bases unmatched.

J is TRBJ2-7 and V is TRBV4-3, with D tentatively TRBD1 (5 bases). Trimming stripped 1 base from V and 4 bases from J, with 14 bases between. This CDR3 has 15 residues. Per the germline V gene, CDR1 is LGHNA and CDR2 is YSLEER. This CDR3 reads CASSQVLWAGYEQYF. The CDR3 bases are TGCGCCAGCAGCCAAGTACTCTGGGCAGGGTACGAGCAGTACTTC.

The chain carries TRBV30 and TRBJ2-2; 9 bases fit TRBD1. The CDR3 loop spans 14 amino acids. CDR1 is GTSNPN, CDR2 SVGIG, per germline (reference sequence). With 3 bases clipped from V and 1 base from J, the junction kept 0 bases outside the gene matches. CDR3 nucleotide sequence: TGTGCCTGGAGGGGACAGGGGAACACCGGGGAGCTGTTTTTT. It encodes CAWRGQGNTGELFF.

For the CDR3, the DNA is TGTGCCACCAGTGGACAGGGGAACATTCAGTACTTC. The encoded protein is CATSGQGNIQYF. The V call is TRBV24-1, the J call TRBJ2-4; 8 nucleotides line up with TRBD1. CDR3 length: 12 residues. Germline V gene lookup returns CDR1 KGHDR and CDR2 SFDVKD. Trimming cost V 5 bases and J 7 bases; bases outside gene matches: 0.

The J gene is TRBJ2-5, the V gene TRBV5-1; no firm D call. V was trimmed by 1 base and J by 5 bases, leaving 12 bases between them. The CDR3 is 14 residues long. Germline V gene lookup returns CDR1 SGHRS and CDR2 YFSETQ. The CDR3 loop reads CASSLKAVVETQYF. The CDR3 DNA reads TGCGCCAGCAGCTTGAAGGCGGTAGTGGAGACCCAGTACTTC.

The rearrangement uses TRBV30 and TRBJ2-2, with a weak D call TRBD1 (5 bases). V lost 4 bases and J 1 base, leaving 10 bases between the germline ends. This CDR3 comprises 14 residues. Germline V gene data show CDR1 as GTSNPN and CDR2 as SVGIG (reference sequence). DNA for the CDR3: TGTGCCTGGAACAAGGACAAGAACACCGGGGAGCTGTTTTTT. The encoded protein is CAWNKDKNTGELFF.

The chain recombines TRBV14 with TRBJ2-7, with D perhaps matching TRBD2 (6 bases). Trimming removed 1 base from V and 3 bases from J, with 7 bases in between. This CDR3 has 13 amino acids. Looked up from germline, CDR1 is SGHDN and CDR2 is FVKESK. Here the CDR3 reads CASSQGRDYEQYF. CDR3 nucleotide sequence: TGTGCCAGCAGCCAAGGGAGGGACTACGAGCAGTACTTC.

The V gene is TRBV7-9, the J gene TRBJ2-4; D not certain. The CDR3 contains 14 residues. V lost 2 bases and J 1 base, leaving 6 bases between the germline ends. Germline assignment: CDR1 SEHNR and CDR2 FQNEAQ (reference sequence). The CDR3: CASSLTVAKNIQYF. In DNA form, the CDR3 reads TGTGCCAGCAGCTTAACCGTCGCCAAAAACATTCAGTACTTC. Variable domain in full (rest from reference TRBV7-9 and TRBJ2-4): DTGVSQNPRHKITKRGQNVTFRCDPISEHNRLYWYRQTLGQGPEFLTYFQNEAQLEKSRLLSDRFSAERPKGSFSTLEIQRTEQGDSAMYLCASSLTVAKNIQYFGAGTRLSVL.

This chain links TRBV4-2 with TRBJ2-7; D is uncertain. The CDR3 loop spans 13 amino acids. Germline CDR1 reads LGHNA; CDR2 reads YNFKEQ. V shed 1 base and J shed 3 bases, with 7 bases lying between them. The CDR3 bases are TGTGCCAGCAGCCAAGGACTTGGCTACGAGCAGTACTTC. Encoded protein: CASSQGLGYEQYF.